A selection of T cell receptor beta chains follows, all from one sample in a study of cytomegalovirus exposure and HLA in healthy donors. Sequencing was performed with immunoSEQ multiplex PCR; in TCRdb, only in-frame clones are kept and a portion is missing. The sample has 130,000 to 150,000 clones. The specimen sequenced was PBMCs. Receptors were obtained from a man aged 35 to 55 in good health and CMV-seronegative. Both conserved end residues are part of each CDR3. D genes are given only for firm matches.

d_call | j_call | v_call | cdr3_nt | cdr3_aa
TRBD1 | TRBJ2-4 | TRBV15 | TGTGCCACCAGCAGGGACAGGGGAGCCAAAAACATTCAGTACTTC | CATSRDRGAKNIQYF
- | TRBJ1-5 | TRBV7-6 | TGTGCCAGCAGCTTAGGAGGATACCAGCCCCAGCATTTT | CASSLGGYQPQHF
TRBD1 | TRBJ2-3 | TRBV19 | TGTGCCACCTCCTGGACAGGGGGCGCAGATACGCAGTATTTT | CATSWTGGADTQYF
- | TRBJ2-1 | TRBV7-9 | TGTGCCAGCAGCTTAGGGGCCGCGGGGCGGGAACTTTTCGATGAGCAGTTCTTC | CASSLGAAGRELFDEQFF
- | TRBJ1-6 | TRBV7-9 | TGTGCCAGCGGCCCGCGACAGGCGACTAATTCACCCCTCCACTTT | CASGPRQATNSPLHF
TRBD2 | TRBJ2-7 | TRBV27 | TGTGCCAGCAGTCCGGGGGGAGCGGGGGGTAAATACGAGCAGTACTTC | CASSPGGAGGKYEQYF
- | TRBJ2-1 | TRBV29-1 | TGCAGCGTTGTCCTCCGGACTCCATACAATGAGCAGTTCTTC | CSVVLRTPYNEQFF
- | TRBJ1-1 | TRBV7-8 | TGTGCCAGCAGCTCCGCTAAATGGACTGAAGCTTTCTTT | CASSSAKWTEAFF
TRBD1 | TRBJ1-2 | TRBV7-2 | TGTGCCAGCAGCCGGGACAGGGTACTTACCTTC | CASSRDRVLTF
- | TRBJ1-4 | TRBV6-6 | TGTGCCAGCAGCGGGACAACAACTAATGAAAAACTGTTTTTT | CASSGTTTNEKLFF
- | TRBJ1-1 | TRBV6-6 | TGTGCCAGCAGACAACAGGGGAACACTGAAGCTTTCTTT | CASRQQGNTEAFF
- | TRBJ1-4 | TRBV18 | TGTGCCAGCTCATCCCAGCAGGCAGAAACTGAAAAACTGTTTTTT | CASSSQQAETEKLFF
TRBD1 | TRBJ2-7 | TRBV7-9 | TGTGCCAGCAGCCAAACAGGGGGCCCCTACGAGCAGTACTTC | CASSQTGGPYEQYF
TRBD1 | TRBJ1-4 | TRBV25-1 | TGTGCCAGCAGTGATCCCGGACAGGGGCGCAAACTGTTTTTT | CASSDPGQGRKLFF
TRBD2 | TRBJ2-5 | TRBV5-1 | TGCGCCAGCAGCTTTAATTCCCCGGGACTAGCGGGGGGGCTGGAGACCCAGTACTTC | CASSFNSPGLAGGLETQYF
TRBD1 | TRBJ1-2 | TRBV28 | TGTGCCAGCAGTATTAGACAGGGGGGGTATGGCTACACCTTC | CASSIRQGGYGYTF
- | TRBJ1-1 | TRBV9 | TGTGCCAGCAGCACCCGACAGGTCCTCACTGAAGCTTTCTTT | CASSTRQVLTEAFF
TRBD2 | TRBJ2-3 | TRBV7-9 | TGTGCCAGCAGCTTAGCCCGCACTAGCGGATCCACAGATACGCAGTATTTT | CASSLARTSGSTDTQYF
- | TRBJ1-1 | TRBV7-9 | TGTGCCAGCAGCTTAGGGCAGATGAACACTGAAGCTTTCTTT | CASSLGQMNTEAFF
TRBD2 | TRBJ2-7 | TRBV18 | TGTGCCAGCTCACTACCTAGCGGGGGGCCCTCAGATTCCTATTTC | CASSLPSGGPSDSYF
TRBD1 | TRBJ1-5 | TRBV7-2 | TGTGCCAGCAGCTTAGTCGAGGGGGCCGGACAGCCCCAGCATTTT | CASSLVEGAGQPQHF
TRBD2 | TRBJ2-5 | TRBV5-1 | TGCGCCAGCAGCGGCGGGACTAGCGGGGGAGAGACCCAGTACTTC | CASSGGTSGGETQYF
TRBD1 | TRBJ1-6 | TRBV6-5 | TGTGCCAGCACCGAGGGACAGAGACTTTCACCCCTCCACTTT | CASTEGQRLSPLHF
- | TRBJ1-2 | TRBV6-5 | TGTGCCAGCAGTTACCAGGGCGGGGGGAACTATGGCTACACCTTC | CASSYQGGGNYGYTF
TRBD1 | TRBJ1-5 | TRBV11-1 | TGTGCCAGCAGCTTGCGGGGACAGAATCAGCCCCAGCATTTT | CASSLRGQNQPQHF
- | TRBJ2-2 | TRBV15 | TGTGCCACCAGCCTTACCGGGGAGCTGTTTTTT | CATSLTGELFF
- | TRBJ1-6 | TRBV9 | TGTGCCAGCAGCGTAGGGTGGAGCTCCTATAATTCACCCCTCCACTTT | CASSVGWSSYNSPLHF
- | TRBJ1-4 | TRBV6-5 | TGTGCCAGCAGTTCCCAGGGGATTAGGGGTGAAAAACTGTTTTTT | CASSSQGIRGEKLFF
TRBD2 | TRBJ2-1 | TRBV6-6 | TGTGCCAGCAGTTACGGAGCGGGGCCTCCGTCAGTACAGTTCTTC | CASSYGAGPPSVQFF
- | TRBJ2-1 | TRBV7-3 | TGTGCCAGCAGCCCCTCCGGCAATGAGCAGTTCTTC | CASSPSGNEQFF
- | TRBJ1-4 | TRBV20-1 | TGCAGTGCTACTCAGGAAAAACTGTTTTTT | CSATQEKLFF
TRBD2 | TRBJ2-5 | TRBV7-3 | TGTGCCAGCAGCTTAAATAGCGGGGGGGCGGAGACCCAGTACTTC | CASSLNSGGAETQYF
- | TRBJ1-2 | TRBV11-2 | TGTGCCAGCAGCCCCGGGACACCATACTATGGCTACACCTTC | CASSPGTPYYGYTF
- | TRBJ1-2 | TRBV27 | TGTGCCAGCAGTTTACACGGACAGTATGGCTACACCTTC | CASSLHGQYGYTF
- | TRBJ1-5 | TRBV19 | TGTGCCAGTAGTAAACAGGGTGATATATTTGATCAGCCCCAGCATTTT | CASSKQGDIFDQPQHF
- | TRBJ2-5 | TRBV10-3 | TGTGCCATCAGTGAGCTGCCTACTCGGGGTTTTCAAGAGACCCAGTACTTC | CAISELPTRGFQETQYF
- | TRBJ2-2 | TRBV28 | TGTGCCAGCAGTTTAGGCGGAAGCACCGGGGAGCTGTTTTTT | CASSLGGSTGELFF
- | TRBJ2-4 | TRBV10-3 | TGTGCCATCAGTGAGTCAGCCATCGCGGCCAAAAACATTCAGTACTTC | CAISESAIAAKNIQYF
- | TRBJ1-3 | TRBV5-1 | TGCGCCAGCAGCTTGGGGCAGGTGGACACCATATATTTT | CASSLGQVDTIYF
- | TRBJ2-3 | TRBV29-1 | TGCAGCGTTGAGAGACGGACAGTGAGTGGGAGAGCTAGCACAGATACGCAGTATTTT | CSVERRTVSGRASTDTQYF
- | TRBJ1-2 | TRBV6-1 | TGTGCCAGCAGTGAACGAACAGGTGGTGGCTACACCTTC | CASSERTGGGYTF
TRBD1 | TRBJ1-1 | TRBV7-2 | TGTGCCAGCAGCTTATTTGGGACAGGGGGGGCGCTTCAGACTGAAGCTTTCTTT | CASSLFGTGGALQTEAFF
- | TRBJ2-2 | TRBV7-9 | TGTGCCAGCAGCTTAGATCGGTCCCAGCTGTTTTTT | CASSLDRSQLFF
- | TRBJ2-3 | TRBV5-5 | TGTGCCAGCAGCTTCCTTGGCGGGGGCACAGATACGCAGTATTTT | CASSFLGGGTDTQYF